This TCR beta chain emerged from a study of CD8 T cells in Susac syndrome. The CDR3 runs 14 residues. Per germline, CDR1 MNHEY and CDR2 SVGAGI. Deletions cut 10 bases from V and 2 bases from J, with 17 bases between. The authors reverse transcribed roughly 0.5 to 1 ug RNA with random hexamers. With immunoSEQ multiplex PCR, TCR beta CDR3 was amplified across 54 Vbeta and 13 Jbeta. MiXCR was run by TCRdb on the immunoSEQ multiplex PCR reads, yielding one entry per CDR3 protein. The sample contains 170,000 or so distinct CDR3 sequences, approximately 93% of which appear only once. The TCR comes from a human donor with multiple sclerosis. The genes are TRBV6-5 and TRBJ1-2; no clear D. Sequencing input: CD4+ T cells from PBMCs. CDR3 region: CATKKRSPNYGYTF. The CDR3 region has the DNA TGTGCCACCAAGAAAAGGTCCCCCAACTATGGCTACACCTTC.